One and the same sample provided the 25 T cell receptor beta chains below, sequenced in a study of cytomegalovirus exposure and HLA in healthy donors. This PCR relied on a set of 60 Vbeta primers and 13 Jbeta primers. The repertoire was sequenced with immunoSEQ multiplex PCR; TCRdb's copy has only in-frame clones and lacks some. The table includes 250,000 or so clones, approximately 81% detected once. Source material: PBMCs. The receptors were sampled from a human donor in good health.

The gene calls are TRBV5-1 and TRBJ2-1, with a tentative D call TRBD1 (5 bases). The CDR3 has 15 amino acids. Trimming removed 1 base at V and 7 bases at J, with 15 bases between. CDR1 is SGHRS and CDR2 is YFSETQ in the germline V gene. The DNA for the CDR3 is TGCGCCAGCAGCTTGAGCCAGGGCTCTAGAAATGAGCAGTTCTTC. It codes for CASSLSQGSRNEQFF.

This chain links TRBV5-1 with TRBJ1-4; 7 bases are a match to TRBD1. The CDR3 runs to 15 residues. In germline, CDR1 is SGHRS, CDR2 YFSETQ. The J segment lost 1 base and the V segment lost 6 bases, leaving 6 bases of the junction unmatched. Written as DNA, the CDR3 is TGCGCCAGCAAGGAGGGGGCTATAACTAATGAAAAACTGTTTTTT. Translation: CASKEGAITNEKLFF. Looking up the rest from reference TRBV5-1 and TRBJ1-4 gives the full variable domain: KAGVTQTPRYLIKTRGQQVTLSCSPISGHRSVSWYQQTPGQGLQFLFEYFSETQRNKGNFPGRFSGRQFSNSRSEMNVSTLELGDSALYLCASKEGAITNEKLFFGSGTQLSVL.

Here the CDR3 DNA reads TGTGCCAGCAGCCAAGATGTACGGGGAGACACAGATACGCAGTATTTT. Translating gives CASSQDVRGDTDTQYF. The chain joins TRBV14 to TRBJ2-3; TRBD2 might be the D (5 bases). Germline-derived CDR1 and CDR2 are SGHDN and FVKESK. This CDR3 has 16 amino acids. V was shortened by 0 bases and J by 2 bases, with 12 bases between the two germline ends.

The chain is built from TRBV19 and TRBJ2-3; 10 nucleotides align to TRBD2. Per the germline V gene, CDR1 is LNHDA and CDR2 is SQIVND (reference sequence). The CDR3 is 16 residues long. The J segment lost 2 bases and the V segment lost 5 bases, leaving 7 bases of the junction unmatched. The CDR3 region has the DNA TGTGCCAGTAGTTTAGGACTAGCGGAGTACACAGATACGCAGTATTTT. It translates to CASSLGLAEYTDTQYF.

The CDR3 nucleotides are TGTGCCAGCAGACTCGGGACAGACACCTACGAGCAGTACTTC. Amino acids: CASRLGTDTYEQYF. The chain employs TRBV6-5 and TRBJ2-7; 7 nucleotides match TRBD1. The CDR3 runs 14 residues. Germline V gives CDR1 MNHEY, CDR2 SVGAGI. After removal of 6 bases from V and 2 bases from J, the junction contained 7 bases not matched to a gene.

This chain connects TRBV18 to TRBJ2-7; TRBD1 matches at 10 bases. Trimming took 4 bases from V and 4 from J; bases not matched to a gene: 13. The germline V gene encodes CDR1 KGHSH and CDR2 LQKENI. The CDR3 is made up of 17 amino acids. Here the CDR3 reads CASSRDRGRPGSYEQYF. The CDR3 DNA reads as TGTGCCAGCTCACGCGACAGGGGGCGCCCCGGGAGTTACGAGCAGTACTTC.

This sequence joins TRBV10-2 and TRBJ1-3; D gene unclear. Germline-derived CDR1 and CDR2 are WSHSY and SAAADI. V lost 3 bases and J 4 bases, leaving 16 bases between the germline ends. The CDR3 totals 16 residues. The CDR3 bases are TGCGCCAGCAGTGAATTTAGCAATCTGGTAGGAAACACCATATATTTT. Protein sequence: CASSEFSNLVGNTIYF.

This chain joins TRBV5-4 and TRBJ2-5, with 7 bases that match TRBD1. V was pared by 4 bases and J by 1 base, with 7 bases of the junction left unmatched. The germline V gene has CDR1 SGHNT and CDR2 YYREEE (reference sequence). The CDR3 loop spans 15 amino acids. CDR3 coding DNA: TGTGCCAGCAGCGGTCCGACAGGGAGCCAAGAGACCCAGTACTTC. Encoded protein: CASSGPTGSQETQYF.

In nucleotides, the CDR3 is TGTGCTAGTGGTTTGGTAGCAGGGAGCAATCAGCCCCAGCATTTT. Its protein product is CASGLVAGSNQPQHF. The rearrangement links TRBV12-5 to TRBJ1-5, with D tentatively TRBD1 (5 bases). V gave up 0 bases and J gave up 1 base, with 7 bases separating them. Germline lookup yields CDR1 LGHNT and CDR2 FRNRAP. The CDR3 covers 15 residues.

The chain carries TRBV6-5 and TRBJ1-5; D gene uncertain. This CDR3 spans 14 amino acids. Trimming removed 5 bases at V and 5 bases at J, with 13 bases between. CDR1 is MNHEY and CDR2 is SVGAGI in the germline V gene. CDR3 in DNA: TGTGCCAGCAGTGAATCGGTATCGGATCAGCCCCAGCATTTT. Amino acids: CASSESVSDQPQHF.

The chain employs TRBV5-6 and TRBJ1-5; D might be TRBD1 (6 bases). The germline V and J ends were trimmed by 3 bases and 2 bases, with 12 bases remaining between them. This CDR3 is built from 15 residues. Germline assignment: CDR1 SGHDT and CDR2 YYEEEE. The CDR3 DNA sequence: TGTGCCAGCAGCTGGAGAGGGGGGGGCAATCAGCCCCAGCATTTT. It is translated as CASSWRGGGNQPQHF.

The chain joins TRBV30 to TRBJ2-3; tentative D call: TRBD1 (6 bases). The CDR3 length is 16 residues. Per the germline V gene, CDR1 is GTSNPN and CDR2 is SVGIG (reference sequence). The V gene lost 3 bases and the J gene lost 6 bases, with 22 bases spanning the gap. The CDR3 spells CAWSVYIRGLSDTQYF. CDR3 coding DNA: TGTGCCTGGAGCGTCTATATCAGGGGCCTCTCGGATACGCAGTATTTT.

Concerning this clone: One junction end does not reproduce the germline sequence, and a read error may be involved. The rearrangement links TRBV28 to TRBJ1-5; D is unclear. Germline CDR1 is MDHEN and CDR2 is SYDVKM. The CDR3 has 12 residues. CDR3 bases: TGTGCCAGCAGCTTATCCAGTCAGCCCCAGCATTTT. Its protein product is CASSLSSQPQHF.

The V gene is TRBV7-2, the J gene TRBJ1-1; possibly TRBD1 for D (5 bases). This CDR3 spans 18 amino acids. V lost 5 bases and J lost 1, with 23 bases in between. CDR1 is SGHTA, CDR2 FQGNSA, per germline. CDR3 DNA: TGTGCCAGCAGCGCCCAGAACCGGGCCTTTAGGGGGAACACTGAAGCTTTCTTT. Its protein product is CASSAQNRAFRGNTEAFF. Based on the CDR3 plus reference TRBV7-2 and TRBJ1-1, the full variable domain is GAGVSQSPSNKVTEKGKDVELRCDPISGHTALYWYRQSLGQGLEFLIYFQGNSAPDKSGLPSDRFSAERTGGSVSTLTIQRTQQEDSAVYLCASSAQNRAFRGNTEAFFGQGTRLTVV.

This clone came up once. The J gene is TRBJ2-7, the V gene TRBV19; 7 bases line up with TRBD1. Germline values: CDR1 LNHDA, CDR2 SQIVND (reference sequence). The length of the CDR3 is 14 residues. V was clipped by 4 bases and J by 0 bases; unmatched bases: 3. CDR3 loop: CASSTGTASYEQYF. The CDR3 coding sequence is TGTGCCAGTAGTACCGGGACAGCCTCCTACGAGCAGTACTTC.

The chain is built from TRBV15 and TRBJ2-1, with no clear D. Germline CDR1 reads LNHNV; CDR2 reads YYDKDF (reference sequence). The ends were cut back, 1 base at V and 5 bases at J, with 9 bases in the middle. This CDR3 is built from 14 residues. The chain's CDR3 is CATSRARSNNEQFF. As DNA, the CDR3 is TGTGCCACCAGCAGAGCTCGGTCGAACAATGAGCAGTTCTTC.

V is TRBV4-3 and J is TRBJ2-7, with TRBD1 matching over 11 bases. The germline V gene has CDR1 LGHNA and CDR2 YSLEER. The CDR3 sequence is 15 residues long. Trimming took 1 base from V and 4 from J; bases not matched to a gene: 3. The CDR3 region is CASSQGTGGTYEQYF. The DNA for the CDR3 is TGCGCCAGCAGCCAAGGGACAGGGGGCACGTACGAGCAGTACTTC.

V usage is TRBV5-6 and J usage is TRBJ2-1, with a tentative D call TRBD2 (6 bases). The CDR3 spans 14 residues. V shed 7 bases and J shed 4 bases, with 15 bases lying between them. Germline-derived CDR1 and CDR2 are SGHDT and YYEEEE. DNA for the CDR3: TGTGCCAGCCTAGCAGGGACTGCATACAATGAGCAGTTCTTC. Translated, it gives CASLAGTAYNEQFF.

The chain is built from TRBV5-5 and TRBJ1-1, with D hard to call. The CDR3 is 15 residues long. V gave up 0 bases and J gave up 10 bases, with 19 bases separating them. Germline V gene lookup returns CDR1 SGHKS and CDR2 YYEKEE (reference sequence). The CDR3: CASSLGNTPVSSAFF. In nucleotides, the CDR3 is TGTGCCAGCAGCTTGGGCAACACCCCCGTTTCGTCAGCTTTCTTT. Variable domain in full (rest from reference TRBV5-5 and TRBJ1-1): DAGVTQSPTHLIKTRGQQVTLRCSPISGHKSVSWYQQVLGQGPQFIFQYYEKEERGRGNFPDRFSARQFPNYSSELNVNALLLGDSALYLCASSLGNTPVSSAFFGQGTRLTVV.

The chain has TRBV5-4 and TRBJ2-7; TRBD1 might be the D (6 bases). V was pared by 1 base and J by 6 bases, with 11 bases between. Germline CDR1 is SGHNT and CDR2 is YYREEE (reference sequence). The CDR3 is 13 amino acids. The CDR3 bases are TGTGCCAGCAGCTTGAACAGGGCATCCGAGCAGTACTTC. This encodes CASSLNRASEQYF. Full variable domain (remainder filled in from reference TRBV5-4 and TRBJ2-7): ETGVTQSPTHLIKTRGQQVTLRCSSQSGHNTVSWYQQALGQGPQFIFQYYREEENGRGNFPPRFSGLQFPNYSSELNVNALELDDSALYLCASSLNRASEQYFGPGTRLTVT.

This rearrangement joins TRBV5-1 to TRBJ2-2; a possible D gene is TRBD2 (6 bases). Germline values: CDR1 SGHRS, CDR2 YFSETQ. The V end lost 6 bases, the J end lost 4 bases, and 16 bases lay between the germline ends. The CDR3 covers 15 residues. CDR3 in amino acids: CASTWGSGITGELFF. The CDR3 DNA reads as TGCGCCAGCACGTGGGGTAGCGGAATCACCGGGGAGCTGTTTTTT.

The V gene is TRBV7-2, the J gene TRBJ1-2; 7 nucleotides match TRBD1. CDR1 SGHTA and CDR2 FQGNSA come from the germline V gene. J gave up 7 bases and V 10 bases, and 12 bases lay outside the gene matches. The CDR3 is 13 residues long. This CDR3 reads CATGLKGARGYTF. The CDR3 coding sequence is TGTGCCACGGGCCTCAAGGGGGCACGTGGCTACACCTTC.

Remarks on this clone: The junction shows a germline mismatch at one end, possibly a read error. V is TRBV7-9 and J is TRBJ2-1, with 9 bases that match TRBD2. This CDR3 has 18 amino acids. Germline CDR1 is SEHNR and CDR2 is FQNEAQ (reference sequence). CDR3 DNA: TGTGTCAGCAGCTTAGCAGGGCGGGAGGGGGTCTCCTACAATGAGCAGTTCTTC. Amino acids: CVSSLAGREGVSYNEQFF.

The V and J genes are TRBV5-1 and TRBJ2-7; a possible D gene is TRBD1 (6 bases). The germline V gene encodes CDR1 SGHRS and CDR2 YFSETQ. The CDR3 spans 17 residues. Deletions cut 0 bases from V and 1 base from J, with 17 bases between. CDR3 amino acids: CASSLARWGRGSYEQYF. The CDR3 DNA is TGCGCCAGCAGCTTGGCCAGATGGGGCAGGGGATCCTACGAGCAGTACTTC.

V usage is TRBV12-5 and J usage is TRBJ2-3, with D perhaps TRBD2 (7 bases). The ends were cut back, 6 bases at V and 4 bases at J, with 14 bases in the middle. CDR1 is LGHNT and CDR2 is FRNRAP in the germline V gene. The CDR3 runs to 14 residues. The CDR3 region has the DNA TGTGCTAGTGGGAGGGGGGGGGCGGCAGATACGCAGTATTTT. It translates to CASGRGGAADTQYF. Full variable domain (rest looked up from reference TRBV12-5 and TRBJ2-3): DARVTQTPRHKVTEMGQEVTMRCQPILGHNTVFWYRQTMMQGLELLAYFRNRAPLDDSGMPKDRFSAEMPDATLATLKIQPSEPRDSAVYFCASGRGGAADTQYFGPGTRLTVL.